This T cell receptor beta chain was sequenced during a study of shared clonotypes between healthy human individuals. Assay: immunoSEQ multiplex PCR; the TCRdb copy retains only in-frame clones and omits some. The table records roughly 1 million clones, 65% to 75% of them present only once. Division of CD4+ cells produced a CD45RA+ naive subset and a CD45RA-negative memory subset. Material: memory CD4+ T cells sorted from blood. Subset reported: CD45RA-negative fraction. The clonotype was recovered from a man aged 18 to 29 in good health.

CDR3 bases: TGTGCCAGCAACCCCCAGGTGCTACATGGCTACACCTTC. Its translation is CASNPQVLHGYTF. The chain couples TRBV7-9 to TRBJ1-2; D call uncertain. Germline CDR1 SEHNR, CDR2 FQNEAQ (reference sequence). This CDR3 has 13 residues. The V end lost 7 bases, the J end lost 6 bases, and 15 bases lay between the germline ends.